A selection of T cell receptor beta chains follows, all from one sample in a study of T-cell reconstitution after alpha-beta-depleted transplantation in children. TCRdb used MiXCR to reprocess the PCR reads, holding one entry per CDR3 protein. The table has around 700,000 distinct CDR3 sequences, around 12% seen once. The sample in question was PBMCs, obtained before TCRalphabeta/CD19-depleted stem cell transplant. These receptors were taken from a girl aged 2-15 years with congenital amegakaryocytic thrombocytopenia, due to receive a stem cell transplant. Both conserved end residues are trimmed from each CDR3. Clone size, where shown, is once, few, many, or a class for clones that have expanded.

clone size,J gene,V gene,CDR3 protein
many,TRBJ1-2,TRBV29-1,SVEDLTGGDYGYT
NA,TRBJ2-5,TRBV15,ATSRVRPPRGTQY
many,TRBJ2-7,TRBV28,ASSAGTSVDYEQY
many,TRBJ2-7,TRBV20-1,SAIPLAGARYEQY
NA,TRBJ2-2,TRBV5-4,ASSRTAANTGELF
few,TRBJ2-3,TRBV12-3/TRBV12-4,ASSKDPDTQY
many,TRBJ2-7,TRBV12-3/TRBV12-4,ASTMGYEQY
few,TRBJ2-7,TRBV12-3/TRBV12-4,ASSLDRGGPTGVSYEQY
NA,TRBJ2-5,TRBV7-6,ASSAASETQY
many,TRBJ1-1,TRBV7-6,ASSLHGANTEAF
many,TRBJ2-3,TRBV5-1,ASSLLSRTAMRGTDTQY
many,TRBJ2-7,TRBV20-1,SARDEYPEQY
few,TRBJ2-3,TRBV2,ASSEGTGGTDTQY
many,TRBJ2-1,TRBV5-1,ASSPRGAGGFNEQF
few,TRBJ2-5,TRBV7-9,ASSSIPQETQY
NA,TRBJ1-5,TRBV29-1,SVGQGGQPQH
many,TRBJ2-6,TRBV7-9,ASGLKVANVLT
NA,TRBJ2-7,TRBV12-5,ASAVGGIFYEQY
many,TRBJ2-5,TRBV12-3/TRBV12-4,ASSPGRLQETQY
NA,TRBJ1-2,TRBV20-1,SAPPNVPGIAGGYT
many,TRBJ2-7,TRBV28,ASSSFFSDLPYEQY
many,TRBJ2-3,TRBV5-1,ASSHNRGLDTDTQY
NA,TRBJ2-3,TRBV7-8,ASSSRLRTDTQY
few,TRBJ2-7,TRBV19,ASSGVLDEQY
NA,TRBJ1-2,TRBV5-1,ASSLDRARGYT
many,TRBJ2-2,TRBV5-1,ASRLLARNTGELF
few,TRBJ2-5,TRBV7-9,ASSTLRQGAGETQY
NA,TRBJ2-5,TRBV20-1,SGRFLTETQY
many,TRBJ2-1,TRBV20-1,SARPGISYNEQF
many,TRBJ2-1,TRBV4-1,ASSQIGIKVEKF
NA,TRBJ2-1,TRBV5-1,ASSLATSGRFFNEQF
NA,TRBJ1-1,TRBV11-2,ASSLDLLRGAF
many,TRBJ2-5,TRBV6-5,ASSFSGLEETQY
many,TRBJ1-6,TRBV19,ASNRGYPNSPLH
many,TRBJ2-1,TRBV20-1,SASSGGSYNEQF
NA,TRBJ2-2,TRBV10-3,AISKQPGLANTGELF
NA,TRBJ2-3,TRBV11-1,ASSSTGTSGSSTDTQY
many,TRBJ2-1,TRBV20-1,SASPPLLPMNEQF
few,TRBJ2-1,TRBV5-1,ASSFVGGLSYNEQF